This T cell receptor (beta chain) was documented in a study of Tregs in tolerant kidney transplant recipients. Produced via immunoSEQ multiplex PCR; TCRdb's table is partial and in-frame only. The sample shows approximately 93,000 clones, 80% to 95% of them seen only once. The sample holds a few counts of this clone. Other DNA sequences within the sample encode an identical CDR3. The origin of this receptor is a human donor who received a combined kidney and bone marrow transplant. Sequencing used CD4+ T cells from blood, obtained before the transplant.

CDR3 loop: CASSLTGYTYNSPLHF. DNA for the CDR3: TGTGCCAGTAGCCTAACAGGGTACACCTATAATTCACCCCTCCACTTT. V gene TRBV19 combines with J gene TRBJ1-6; tentative D call: TRBD1 (6 bases). CDR1 and CDR2 from the germline V gene are LNHDA and SQIVND (reference sequence). The CDR3 is 16 residues long. Between the trimmed V and J ends, which lost 6 bases and 2 bases, there was a span of 14 bases.